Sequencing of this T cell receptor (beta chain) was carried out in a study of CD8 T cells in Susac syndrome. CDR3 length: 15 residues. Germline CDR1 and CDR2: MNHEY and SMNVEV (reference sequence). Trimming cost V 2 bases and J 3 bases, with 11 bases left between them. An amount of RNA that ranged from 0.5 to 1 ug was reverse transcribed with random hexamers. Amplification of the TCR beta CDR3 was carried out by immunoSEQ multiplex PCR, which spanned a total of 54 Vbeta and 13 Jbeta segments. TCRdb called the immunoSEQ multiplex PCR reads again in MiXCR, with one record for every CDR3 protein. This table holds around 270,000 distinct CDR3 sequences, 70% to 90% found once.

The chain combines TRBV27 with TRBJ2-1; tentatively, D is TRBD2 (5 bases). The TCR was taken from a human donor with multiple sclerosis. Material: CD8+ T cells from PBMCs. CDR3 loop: CASSLVWESYNEQFF. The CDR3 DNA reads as TGTGCCAGCAGTTTAGTGTGGGAGAGCTACAATGAGCAGTTCTTC.